This entry lists 4 T cell receptor beta chains sequenced from one sample in a study of T-cell memory formation after mild COVID-19. TCRdb reprocessed the 5' RACE reads via MiXCR and lists one record per CDR3 protein. The sample records roughly 600,000 distinct CDR3 sequences, about a sixth being singletons. The specimen was PBMCs or a T cell subset sorted from them (not recorded which). These TCRs come from an adult woman who had mild COVID-19 (a few samples of this study predate the infection). Cell type and time point are not known.

The chain is built from TRBV18 and TRBJ2-7, with D hard to call. CDR1 is KGHSH and CDR2 is LQKENI in the germline V gene. The CDR3 runs 15 residues. Trimming pared 0 bases from V and 0 bases from J, leaving 9 bases between. The chain's CDR3 is CASSPPNRVSYEQYF. The CDR3 bases are TGTGCCAGCTCACCACCAAACCGGGTCTCCTACGAGCAGTACTTC.

This clonotype was seen more than once but under ten times. The chain carries TRBV7-8 and TRBJ1-1; a possible D gene is TRBD1 (5 bases). Deletions cut 1 base from V and 4 bases from J, with 13 bases between. The CDR3 has 15 amino acids. Per the germline V gene, CDR1 is SGHVS and CDR2 is FQNEAQ. The CDR3 DNA sequence: TGTGCCAGCAGCTTAGAGGGGTTGTACGGCACTGAAGCTTTCTTT. This translates into CASSLEGLYGTEAFF.

This sequence joins TRBV5-3 and TRBJ1-2, with TRBD1 as a possible D gene (5 bases). TRBV5-3 is classed as an ORF, of uncertain function. CDR3 length: 13 amino acids. The ends were cut back, 0 bases at V and 8 bases at J, with 11 bases in the middle. In DNA form, the CDR3 reads TGTGCCAGAAGCTTGGACAGGTGGGGGGGCTACACCTTC. Translated, it gives CARSLDRWGGYTF.

This clonotype was seen a few times. The V call is TRBV27, the J call TRBJ2-3, with 7 bases fitting TRBD2. CDR3 length equals 15 residues. Unmatched junction bases numbered 12, after V lost 6 bases and J lost 6 bases. Germline loops: CDR1 MNHEY, CDR2 SMNVEV (reference sequence). Written as DNA, the CDR3 is TGTGCCAGCAGCCCCGGGACTACCCGGAGGGATACGCAGTATTTT. The encoded protein is CASSPGTTRRDTQYF.